The source of this T cell receptor beta chain is a study of blood T cell repertoires in COVID-19. Study-wide background: Samples of COVID-19 (acute and convalescent) were obtained from the United States, Italy and Spain. Sources were T cells, B-cell-depleted T cells, or PBMCs; the material itself was cDNA or gDNA.

Only in-frame clones appear in the TCRdb table, and some are missing; sequencing was by immunoSEQ multiplex PCR. The sample includes some 110,000 clones, roughly 88% of them seen just once. Germline V CDR1 and CDR2: MNHNY, SVGAGI (reference sequence). Trimming left V 0 bases short and J 6 bases short, with 9 bases between. This CDR3 comprises 14 residues. The V gene is TRBV6-6, the J gene TRBJ1-5; possible D gene TRBD1, 6 bases. The origin of this receptor is a human donor in a cohort sampled during active COVID-19. Material: peripheral blood. The CDR3 nucleotides read TGTGCCAGCAGTTACTCAGGGGGTGTTCAGCCCCAGCATTTT. Translated: CASSYSGGVQPQHF.